This paragraph reports one T cell receptor (beta chain). TCRdb keeps only in-frame clones here, not all; method: immunoSEQ multiplex PCR. The sample lists about 60,000 clones, about 90% occurring once. The V gene's germline CDR1 is MNHNY and CDR2 SVGAGI (reference sequence). After removal of 7 bases from V and 5 bases from J, the junction contained 6 bases not matched to a gene. The CDR3 contains 13 residues. The data belong to a study of T cell changes during pregnancy in multiple sclerosis. This TCR came from a female donor with multiple sclerosis, enrolled in a pregnancy study. The sequenced sample was CD4+ T cells from peripheral blood mononuclear cells, obtained in the first trimester of pregnancy. The J gene is TRBJ1-1, the V gene TRBV6-6; 8 bases match TRBD1. The CDR3 protein is CASTRTGQTEAFF. CDR3 DNA sequence: TGTGCCAGCACCAGGACAGGGCAGACTGAAGCTTTCTTT.